The T cell receptor (beta chain) under discussion was sequenced for a study of vaccination effects on CD4 cells after COVID-19. Sequencing was preceded by expansion of antigen-specific CD4+ T cells with viral peptide pools in the ViraFEST assay. Culturing for ten to eleven days preceded CD4+ T cell isolation. Either the BNT162b2 or mRNA-1273 vaccine was given to participants in two doses. Cultures used about 2 million PBMC per well, 9 to 10 IU/ml IL-2 and around 9.8 ug/ml peptides. Days 3 and 7 saw half the medium replaced with IL-2 medium. This clone was picked up a small number of times. Its cognate antigen is unknown. The repertoire was sequenced with immunoSEQ multiplex PCR; TCRdb's copy has only in-frame clones and lacks some. The table lists under 80,000 clones, around 78% of them singletons. This clonotype was sampled from a human donor who received a COVID-19 vaccine. Sequences were derived from CD4+ T cells from PBMCs cultured with HCoV-229E spike peptides, sampled after COVID-19 vaccination.

The chain's CDR3 is CASSPGQGLYTEAFF. DNA for the CDR3: TGTGCCAGTAGTCCGGGACAGGGTCTATACACTGAAGCTTTCTTT. V gene TRBV19 combines with J gene TRBJ1-1; 9 bases are a match to TRBD1. V lost 5 bases to trimming and J lost 3 bases; unmatched junction nucleotides: 7. The CDR3 loop spans 15 amino acids. Germline assignment: CDR1 LNHDA and CDR2 SQIVND (reference sequence).